The clone carrying this T cell receptor beta chain was seen many times. What it recognizes is unknown. The TCRbeta library was prepared with unique molecular identifiers. MiXCR, run by TCRdb on the PCR reads, gives a single entry per CDR3 protein. Of over 200,000 distinct CDR3 sequences detected, 11% appear once; the ten largest clones hold about 28%. V shed 0 bases and J shed 12 bases, with 14 bases lying between them. CDR3 length equals 14 residues. Germline lookup yields CDR1 SGHVS and CDR2 FQNEAQ. This record belongs to a study of T-cell reconstitution after alpha-beta-depleted transplantation in children. Points from the study as a whole: At one year after transplant, newly produced T cells mostly accounted for T-cell counts and diversity.

V gene TRBV7-8 combines with J gene TRBJ1-4, with a possible D match to TRBD1 (6 bases). This sequence originates from a child under two years old with acute myeloid leukemia, due to receive a stem cell transplant. The starting material was PBMCs, obtained before TCRalphabeta/CD19-depleted stem cell transplant. For the CDR3, the DNA is TGTGCCAGCAGCTTAGCCACAGGGCGTAGGGAACTGTTTTTT. The encoded protein is CASSLATGRRELFF. The whole variable domain, remainder taken from reference TRBV7-8 and TRBJ1-4, is GAGVSQSPRYKVAKRGQDVALRCDPISGHVSLFWYQQALGQGPEFLTYFQNEAQLDKSGLPSDRFFAERPEGSVSTLKIQRTQQEDSAVYLCASSLATGRRELFFGSGTQLSVL.